The 21 T cell receptor beta chains presented below share a single source sample, sequenced in a study of CD8 T cells in ankylosing spondylitis. Study-wide findings and caveats: Ankylosing spondylitis blood appeared to be characterized by a TCR beta motif of 7 to 9 highly homologous variants.

TCRdb passed the 5' RACE reads through MiXCR, listing each CDR3 protein once. The sample consists of 400,000 to 450,000 distinct CDR3 sequences, roughly a sixth of them appearing once. For these TCRs, the target antigens are not known. The sample consisted of blood, either unsorted or a sorted T cell fraction (not recorded which). The source of these receptors is a male donor with ankylosing spondylitis.

The genes are TRBV18 and TRBJ1-2, with 9 bases aligning to TRBD1. Germline CDR1 and CDR2: KGHSH and LQKENI. The length of the CDR3 is 15 residues. The V gene end was trimmed by 3 bases and the J gene end by 8 bases; junction bases not matched to a gene: 10. In DNA, the CDR3 is TGTGCCAGCTCACCGGGACAGGGATATATTCCGGGCTACACCTTC. This gives the protein CASSPGQGYIPGYTF.

The rearrangement uses TRBV5-1 and TRBJ1-6; 8 bases fit TRBD1. V shed 7 bases and J 7 bases; nucleotides not matched to a gene: 10. The CDR3 totals 15 residues. Looked up from germline, CDR1 is SGHRS and CDR2 is YFSETQ. CDR3 protein: CASGTGQAPNSPLHF. The CDR3 nucleotides read TGCGCCAGCGGTACGGGACAGGCGCCGAATTCACCCCTCCACTTT. Using reference TRBV5-1 and TRBJ1-6 for the parts outside the CDR3, the full variable domain is KAGVTQTPRYLIKTRGQQVTLSCSPISGHRSVSWYQQTPGQGLQFLFEYFSETQRNKGNFPGRFSGRQFSNSRSEMNVSTLELGDSALYLCASGTGQAPNSPLHFGNGTRLTVT.

The J gene is TRBJ1-5, the V gene TRBV20-1, with a weak D call TRBD1 (5 bases). The CDR3 has 15 amino acids. Trimming took 0 bases from V and 6 from J, leaving 15 bases between them. Germline CDR1 and CDR2: DFQATT and SNEGSKA (reference sequence). The CDR3 loop is CSARESGSGVQPQHF. In DNA form, the CDR3 reads TGCAGTGCTAGAGAATCAGGGTCCGGGGTTCAGCCCCAGCATTTT.

This clonotype was picked up a small number of times. Here the CDR3 reads CSVTTGTGSNQPQHF. CDR3 nucleotides: TGCAGCGTAACCACAGGAACGGGTAGCAATCAGCCCCAGCATTTT. The chain is built from TRBV29-1 and TRBJ1-5, with D perhaps TRBD1 (5 bases). This CDR3 has 15 residues. V gave up 6 bases and J gave up 0 bases, with 15 bases separating them. In germline, CDR1 is SQVTM, CDR2 ANQGSEA.

This clonotype was observed a handful of times. The rearrangement uses TRBV10-1 and TRBJ1-1; tentative D call: TRBD1 (5 bases). Per germline, CDR1 WNHNN and CDR2 SYGVQD (reference sequence). The CDR3 consists of 15 residues. V was cut by 5 bases and J by 0 bases, with 13 bases left in between. CDR3 in DNA: TGCGCCAGCAGTTCCGGGACCCGTCTGAACACTGAAGCTTTCTTT. It yields the protein CASSSGTRLNTEAFF.

Only a few counts were recorded for this clonotype. The chain has TRBV19 and TRBJ2-3; 9 bases fit TRBD1. The trim removed 5 bases at V and 3 bases at J, leaving 3 bases unmatched. This CDR3 region has 14 residues. Germline values: CDR1 LNHDA, CDR2 SQIVND (reference sequence). CDR3 residues: CASSDGTGTDTQYF. The CDR3 DNA reads as TGTGCCAGTAGTGACGGGACAGGGACAGATACGCAGTATTTT.

The chain is built from TRBV5-6 and TRBJ1-5; D uncertain. The CDR3 spans 14 residues. In germline, CDR1 is SGHDT, CDR2 YYEEEE. The ends were cut back, 3 bases at V and 3 bases at J, with 10 bases in the middle. CDR3: CASSSRTANQPQHF. In DNA form, the CDR3 reads TGTGCCAGCAGCTCACGGACCGCCAATCAGCCCCAGCATTTT.

This clonotype was recorded at least ten times. The chain has TRBV20-1 and TRBJ1-2; 7 nucleotides align to TRBD1. This CDR3 is 11 amino acids long. Losses at the gene ends were 6 bases for V and 8 bases for J; bases not matched to a gene: 6. Looked up from germline, CDR1 is DFQATT and CDR2 is SNEGSKA (reference sequence). The CDR3 nucleotides read TGCAGTGCAAACAGGGGTGAGGGCTACACCTTC. Encoded protein: CSANRGEGYTF.

The V gene is TRBV12-3 or TRBV12-4, the J gene TRBJ2-1; unclear D gene. CDR3 size: 14 residues. The V end lost 3 bases, the J end lost 5 bases, and 11 bases lay between the germline ends. In DNA, the CDR3 is TGTGCCAGCAGTTTTTTTTTGCGAAACAATGAGCAGTTCTTC. This encodes CASSFFLRNNEQFF.

The V call is TRBV9, the J call TRBJ2-5; D call uncertain. CDR3 length: 15 residues. Germline-derived CDR1 and CDR2 are SGDLS and YYNGEE. V was shortened by 4 bases and J by 1 base, with 14 bases between the two germline ends. The CDR3 DNA reads TGTGCCAGCAGCAGTACCCCCGTAGGCCAAGAGACCCAGTACTTC. Protein: CASSSTPVGQETQYF.

The chain joins TRBV20-1 to TRBJ2-1; 13 bases are a match to TRBD2. The CDR3 has 14 amino acids. Trimming at V came to 5 bases and at J to 9 bases, leaving 7 bases not matched to a gene. Germline CDR1 is DFQATT and CDR2 is SNEGSKA (reference sequence). The chain's CDR3 is CSAFTSGGVVEQFF. In nucleotides, the CDR3 is TGCAGTGCTTTTACTAGCGGGGGGGTCGTTGAGCAGTTCTTC.

This sequence joins TRBV24-1 and TRBJ2-2; D is undetermined. The length of the CDR3 is 14 residues. V was clipped by 9 bases and J by 1 base, with 11 bases between them. Germline CDR1 is KGHDR and CDR2 is SFDVKD. The CDR3 sequence is CATAGQLNTGELFF. CDR3 DNA: TGTGCCACCGCCGGGCAGCTGAACACCGGGGAGCTGTTTTTT.

J is TRBJ1-1 and V is TRBV7-9; weak D call: TRBD1 (5 bases). The CDR3 consists of 13 residues. Trimming cost V 4 bases and J 3 bases, with 9 bases left between them. Germline CDR1 and CDR2: SEHNR and FQNEAQ (reference sequence). CDR3 residues: CASSSEGYTEAFF. CDR3 sequence (DNA): TGTGCCAGCAGCTCAGAGGGGTACACTGAAGCTTTCTTT. Looking up the rest from reference TRBV7-9 and TRBJ1-1 gives the full variable domain: DTGVSQNPRHKITKRGQNVTFRCDPISEHNRLYWYRQTLGQGPEFLTYFQNEAQLEKSRLLSDRFSAERPKGSFSTLEIQRTEQGDSAMYLCASSSEGYTEAFFGQGTRLTVV.

The chain carries TRBV27 and TRBJ2-1; D is possibly TRBD1 or TRBD2 (5 bases each). CDR1 and CDR2 (germline): MNHEY, SMNVEV (reference sequence). V lost 5 bases and J lost 3, with 14 bases in between. The CDR3 length is 15 residues. CDR3 bases: TGTGCCAGCAGTATCACTAGGGGCCTCTACAATGAGCAGTTCTTC. This encodes CASSITRGLYNEQFF.

This clonotype was recorded many times. This rearrangement joins TRBV5-1 to TRBJ1-1, with 10 bases that match TRBD1. There are 14 residues in the CDR3. Germline V CDR1 and CDR2: SGHRS, YFSETQ. The J segment lost 6 bases and the V segment lost 5 bases, leaving 7 bases of the junction unmatched. Here the CDR3 reads CASRRDRGFAEAFF. CDR3 nucleotides: TGCGCCAGCAGGCGGGACAGGGGTTTCGCTGAAGCTTTCTTT.

This clonotype appeared many times. This chain uses TRBV12-3 or TRBV12-4 with TRBJ2-5; D remains ambiguous. Trimming took 4 bases from V and 0 from J, leaving 6 bases between them. The CDR3 sequence is 13 residues long. The CDR3: CASSSVYQETQYF. The DNA for the CDR3 is TGTGCCAGCAGTTCAGTGTACCAAGAGACCCAGTACTTC.

The chain couples TRBV7-9 to TRBJ2-7; D remains ambiguous. Germline V gives CDR1 SEHNR, CDR2 FQNEAQ (reference sequence). This CDR3 is built from 13 residues. The germline V and J ends were trimmed by 5 bases and 5 bases, with 13 bases remaining between them. The chain's CDR3 is CASSPLGSDEQYF. CDR3 coding DNA: TGTGCCAGCAGCCCACTTGGGTCGGACGAGCAGTACTTC.

The V and J genes are TRBV5-1 and TRBJ2-1, with D tentatively TRBD1 (6 bases). V shed 2 bases and J shed 2 bases, with 8 bases lying between them. Germline assignment: CDR1 SGHRS and CDR2 YFSETQ. This CDR3 region has 14 residues. The CDR3 protein is CASSFGQPYNEQFF. The CDR3, as DNA: TGCGCCAGCAGCTTTGGACAGCCCTACAATGAGCAGTTCTTC.

The CDR3 sequence: CASSLLGRNEKLFF. The DNA of the CDR3 is TGCGCCAGCAGCTTGTTAGGAAGGAATGAAAAACTGTTTTTT. The V gene is TRBV5-1, the J gene TRBJ1-4; D is ambiguous. Per germline, CDR1 SGHRS and CDR2 YFSETQ. The CDR3 has 14 residues. With 1 base removed from V and 5 bases from J, the gap between germline ends came to 9 bases.

The count of this clonotype is one. V and J are TRBV6-2 or TRBV6-3 and TRBJ2-3; D not certain. Looked up from germline, CDR1 is MNHEY and CDR2 is SVGEGT. The V end lost 6 bases, the J end lost 0 bases, and 13 bases lay between the germline ends. The CDR3 length is 15 residues. The CDR3 loop reads CASSPRPKSTDTQYF. CDR3 coding DNA: TGTGCCAGCAGCCCAAGACCCAAGAGCACAGATACGCAGTATTTT.

This clonotype was counted between two and nine times. The chain recombines TRBV5-6 with TRBJ1-1, with 7 bases that match TRBD1. The CDR3 consists of 15 residues. Germline V gives CDR1 SGHDT, CDR2 YYEEEE. The V and J ends lost 1 base and 4 bases, in that order; junction bases with no gene match: 7. The chain's CDR3 is CASSLTGVVSTEAFF. CDR3 nucleotide sequence: TGTGCCAGCAGCTTGACAGGGGTTGTGAGCACTGAAGCTTTCTTT.